The rows below give T cell receptor beta chains drawn from one sample of a study of shared clonotypes between healthy human individuals. Produced via immunoSEQ multiplex PCR; TCRdb's table is partial and in-frame only. Of 660,000 or so clones listed, about 96% are singletons. What was sequenced was naive CD8+ T cells sorted from blood. All receptors derive from a woman in her 30s in good health. Both conserved end residues are part of each CDR3. A D gene is named only where the DNA matches it firmly. Clone sizes are given selectively: once, few, many, or a class where the clone is expanded.

J gene | clone size | V gene | D gene | CDR3 protein | CDR3 DNA
TRBJ1-1 | few | TRBV19 | - | CASRARDMNTEAFF | TGTGCCAGTAGAGCCAGGGACATGAACACTGAAGCTTTCTTT
TRBJ1-1 | - | TRBV7-9 | - | CASSREATEAFF | TGTGCCAGCAGCCGGGAGGCCACTGAAGCTTTCTTT
TRBJ2-7 | - | TRBV27 | - | CASSLGGEEYF | TGTGCCAGCAGTTTAGGAGGGGAGGAGTACTTC
TRBJ1-2 | once | TRBV29-1 | - | CSVDPRLSDYGYTF | TGCAGCGTTGACCCCAGGCTATCCGACTATGGCTACACCTTC
TRBJ2-1 | - | TRBV28 | TRBD2 | CASSLAGGPGEQFF | TGTGCCAGCAGTTTAGCGGGAGGGCCGGGTGAGCAGTTCTTC
TRBJ2-7 | - | TRBV6-7 | - | CASSIGVPTWEQYF | TGTGCCAGCAGCATCGGAGTGCCTACGTGGGAGCAGTACTTC
TRBJ2-7 | - | TRBV5-1 | - | CASSNGGYEQYF | TGCGCCAGCTCAAATGGAGGCTACGAGCAGTACTTC
TRBJ1-2 | - | TRBV6-4 | TRBD1 | CASSDNPGGDYGYTF | TGTGCCAGCAGTGATAACCCAGGGGGGGACTATGGCTACACCTTC
TRBJ2-5 | - | TRBV11-2 | TRBD2 | CASSLELAGFETQYF | TGTGCCAGCAGCTTAGAGCTAGCGGGATTCGAGACCCAGTACTTC
TRBJ2-1 | - | TRBV4-1 | - | CASSQTRDTPYNEQFF | TGCGCCAGCAGCCAGACACGGGACACCCCCTACAATGAGCAGTTCTTC
TRBJ1-1 | - | TRBV7-9 | - | CASLSGTLLEAFF | TGTGCCAGCTTATCGGGGACCCTTCTTGAAGCTTTCTTT
TRBJ1-1 | - | TRBV4-2 | - | CASSQEVSQTTEAFF | TGTGCCAGCAGCCAAGAGGTGTCACAGACTACTGAAGCTTTCTTT
TRBJ1-5 | - | TRBV27 | - | CASSLGGSNQPQHF | TGTGCCAGCAGTTTAGGGGGGAGCAATCAGCCCCAGCATTTT
TRBJ2-7 | - | TRBV27 | TRBD2 | CASSLGTSGTYYEQYF | TGTGCCAGCAGTTTGGGGACTAGCGGGACATACTACGAGCAGTACTTC
TRBJ1-1 | - | TRBV7-8 | - | CASSFQRAGTEAFF | TGTGCCAGCAGCTTTCAGAGGGCAGGAACTGAAGCTTTCTTT
TRBJ2-7 | once | TRBV6-5 | - | CASSPVRAAYEQYF | TGTGCCAGCAGCCCGGTGCGGGCTGCCTACGAGCAGTACTTC
TRBJ2-7 | - | TRBV28 | - | CASSLKLVAYEQYF | TGTGCCAGCAGTTTAAAACTAGTGGCCTACGAGCAGTACTTC
TRBJ1-2 | - | TRBV7-9 | - | CASSHGYGYTF | TGTGCCAGCAGTCACGGTTATGGCTACACCTTC
TRBJ2-7 | - | TRBV7-9 | TRBD2 | CASSLVSGSRYEQYF | TGTGCCAGCAGCTTAGTGAGCGGGAGTAGGTACGAGCAGTACTTC
TRBJ2-7 | - | TRBV27 | - | CASSLSLKSYEQYF | TGTGCCAGCAGTTTATCCCTAAAATCCTACGAGCAGTACTTC
TRBJ1-4 | - | TRBV13 | - | CASSLGRGQLNEKLFF | TGTGCCAGCAGCTTAGGCCGTGGACAGCTTAATGAAAAACTGTTTTTT
TRBJ2-6 | - | TRBV15 | - | CATSRDRIGHRMGSGANVLTF | TGTGCCACCAGCAGAGATCGAATCGGACACCGGATGGGCTCTGGGGCCAACGTCCTGACTTTC
TRBJ1-1 | - | TRBV27 | - | CASSLIGSEAFF | TGTGCCAGCAGTTTGATTGGGTCTGAAGCTTTCTTT
TRBJ2-3 | once | TRBV5-6 | TRBD2 | CASSVASGGNTDTQYF | TGTGCCAGCAGCGTCGCTTCGGGAGGGAACACAGATACGCAGTATTTT
TRBJ2-7 | once | TRBV19 | - | CASSIWAGGEQYF | TGTGCCAGTAGTATTTGGGCTGGGGGCGAGCAGTACTTC
TRBJ1-2 | - | TRBV4-2 | TRBD1 | CASSSGTGVYYGYTF | TGTGCCAGCAGCTCGGGGACAGGGGTCTACTATGGCTACACCTTC
TRBJ2-5 | - | TRBV11-2 | - | CASSLDRVGLEQYF | TGTGCCAGCAGCTTAGATCGTGTGGGATTGGAGCAGTACTTC
TRBJ1-5 | - | TRBV28 | - | CATKDSDTNQPQHF | TGTGCCACCAAAGACAGTGACACGAACCAGCCCCAGCATTTT
TRBJ2-1 | - | TRBV9 | - | CASSTPSGGSGYNEQFF | TGTGCCAGCAGCACCCCCTCTGGGGGATCGGGGTACAATGAGCAGTTCTTC
TRBJ2-7 | - | TRBV28 | TRBD1 | CASTSTGDYEQYF | TGTGCCAGCACCTCGACAGGGGACTACGAGCAGTACTTC
TRBJ1-3 | - | TRBV23-1 | - | CASSQSRGNTIYF | TGCGCCAGCAGTCAATCAAGGGGTAACACCATATATTTT
TRBJ2-3 | - | TRBV18 | - | CASSPPRSEDTDTQYF | TGTGCCAGCTCACCCCCTCGGTCGGAGGACACAGATACGCAGTATTTT
TRBJ2-3 | - | TRBV27 | TRBD1 | CASSLDRGTGTQYF | TGTGCCAGCAGTTTGGACAGGGGCACGGGTACGCAGTATTTT
TRBJ2-7 | - | TRBV7-6 | - | CASSPDEGVNEQYF | TGTGCCAGCAGCCCAGATGAGGGAGTTAACGAGCAGTACTTC
TRBJ2-1 | - | TRBV4-1 | TRBD2 | CASRKGLGSHEQFF | TGCGCCAGCAGGAAAGGACTAGGCTCGCATGAGCAGTTCTTC
TRBJ1-4 | - | TRBV2 | - | CASSEGGQGYEKLFF | TGTGCCAGCAGTGAAGGGGGGCAGGGCTATGAAAAACTGTTTTTT
TRBJ2-7 | - | TRBV2 | - | CASSEVQGTYEQYF | TGTGCCAGCAGTGAGGTCCAGGGGACGTACGAGCAGTACTTC
TRBJ2-7 | - | TRBV27 | - | CASSLGGNEQYF | TGTGCCAGCAGCCTAGGAGGGAACGAGCAGTACTTC
TRBJ2-2 | - | TRBV7-8 | - | CASSLASRSIRYTGELFF | TGTGCCAGCAGCTTAGCGTCGCGGAGTATTAGGTACACCGGGGAGCTGTTTTTT
TRBJ2-2 | - | TRBV2 | - | CASSYGTNTGELFF | TGTGCCAGCAGTTATGGAACGAACACCGGGGAGCTGTTTTTT
TRBJ2-1 | - | TRBV2 | TRBD2 | CASSTGTSGRGSYNEQFF | TGTGCCAGCAGCACCGGGACTAGCGGGAGGGGCTCCTACAATGAGCAGTTCTTC
TRBJ2-7 | - | TRBV20-1 | TRBD1 | CSGDDRGEQYF | TGCAGTGGTGATGACAGGGGAGAGCAGTACTTC
TRBJ2-1 | - | TRBV11-2 | - | CASSFLSPGWGYNEQFF | TGTGCCAGCAGCTTCCTCTCCCCTGGTTGGGGGTACAATGAGCAGTTCTTC
TRBJ2-1 | - | TRBV19 | - | CASKNPSSYNEQFF | TGTGCCAGTAAAAACCCTAGCTCCTACAATGAGCAGTTCTTC
TRBJ1-2 | once | TRBV7-9 | - | CASSLVGGPKDGYTF | TGTGCCAGCAGCTTAGTGGGGGGGCCCAAGGATGGCTACACCTTC
TRBJ2-7 | - | TRBV6-5 | - | CASSYRAGFYEQYF | TGTGCCAGCAGTTACCGGGCGGGGTTCTACGAGCAGTACTTC
TRBJ1-1 | - | TRBV14 | TRBD1 | CASSQDRTGTGAFF | TGTGCCAGCAGCCAAGATCGGACAGGGACAGGAGCTTTCTTT
TRBJ2-2 | - | TRBV6-5 | - | CASSYSLGAAGELFF | TGTGCCAGCAGTTACTCTCTCGGGGCGGCCGGGGAGCTGTTTTTT
TRBJ2-7 | - | TRBV6-6 | - | CASSYSALPYEQYF | TGTGCCAGCAGTTACTCGGCACTACCCTACGAGCAGTACTTC
TRBJ1-5 | once | TRBV27 | TRBD1 | CASSQGQGYNQPQHF | TGTGCCAGCAGCCAAGGACAGGGCTACAATCAGCCCCAGCATTTT
TRBJ1-5 | - | TRBV15 | - | CATSSFGDGQPQHF | TGTGCCACCAGCAGTTTCGGTGATGGACAGCCCCAGCATTTT
TRBJ2-3 | - | TRBV27 | TRBD2 | CASSLGLAATTDTQYF | TGTGCCAGCAGTCTTGGACTAGCGGCCACCACAGATACGCAGTATTTT
TRBJ2-5 | - | TRBV13 | - | CASSLNRDLYF | TGTGCCAGCAGCCTAAACAGGGATTTGTACTTC
TRBJ2-5 | - | TRBV15 | - | CATSRDPSMLSGLETQYF | TGTGCCACCAGCAGAGATCCTTCCATGCTGTCCGGATTAGAGACCCAGTACTTC
TRBJ2-7 | - | TRBV6-1 | - | CASGGGRDF | TGTGCCAGCGGGGGGGGGCGAGACTTC